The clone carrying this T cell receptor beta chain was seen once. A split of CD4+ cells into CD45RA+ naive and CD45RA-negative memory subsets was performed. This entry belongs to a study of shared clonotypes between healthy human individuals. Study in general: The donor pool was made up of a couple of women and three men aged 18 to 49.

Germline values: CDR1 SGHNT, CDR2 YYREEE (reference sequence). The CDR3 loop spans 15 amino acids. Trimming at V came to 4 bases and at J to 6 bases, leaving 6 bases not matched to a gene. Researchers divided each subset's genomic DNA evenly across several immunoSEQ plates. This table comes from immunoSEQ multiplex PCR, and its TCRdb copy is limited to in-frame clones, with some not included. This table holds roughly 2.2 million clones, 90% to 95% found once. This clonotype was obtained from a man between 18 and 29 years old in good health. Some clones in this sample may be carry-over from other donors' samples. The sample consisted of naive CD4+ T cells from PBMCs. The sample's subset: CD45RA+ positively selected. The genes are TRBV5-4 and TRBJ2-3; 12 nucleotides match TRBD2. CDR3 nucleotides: TGTGCCAGCAGCGCCGGACTAGCGGGATACGATACGCAGTATTTT. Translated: CASSAGLAGYDTQYF.